This paragraph reports one TCR beta chain. What it recognizes is unknown. Libraries were prepared by immunoSEQ multiplex PCR; TCRdb keeps only in-frame clonotypes and omits some of them. The data hold tens of thousands of clones, with about 83% observed a single time. These data belong to a study of T cells in localized non-small cell lung cancer. Germline lookup yields CDR1 SGDLS and CDR2 YYNGEE. The CDR3 consists of 13 residues. V lost 7 bases to trimming and J lost 5 bases, with 14 bases between them. The study, taken as a whole, reports: Adjacent lung tissue had a median approximately 57 of the top 100 clones found in the tumor.

V is TRBV9 and J is TRBJ2-3, with D unclear. The source was peripheral blood, collected before any cancer treatment. The TCR comes from a man aged 40 to 70 with stage I lung adenocarcinoma. In nucleotides, the CDR3 is TGTGCCAGCTCCCGACTTGAAAGAGATACGCAGTATTTT. This codes for CASSRLERDTQYF.